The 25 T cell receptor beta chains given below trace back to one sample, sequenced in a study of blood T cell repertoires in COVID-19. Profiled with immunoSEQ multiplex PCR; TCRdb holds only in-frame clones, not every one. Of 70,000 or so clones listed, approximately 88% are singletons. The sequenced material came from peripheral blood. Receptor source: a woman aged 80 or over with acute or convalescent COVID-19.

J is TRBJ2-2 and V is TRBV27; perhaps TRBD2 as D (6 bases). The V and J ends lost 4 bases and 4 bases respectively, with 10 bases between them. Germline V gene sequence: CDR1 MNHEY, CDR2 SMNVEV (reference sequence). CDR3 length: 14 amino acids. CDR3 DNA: TGTGCCAGCAGTTCTTCTAGCGCCACCGGGGAGCTGTTTTTT. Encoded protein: CASSSSSATGELFF.

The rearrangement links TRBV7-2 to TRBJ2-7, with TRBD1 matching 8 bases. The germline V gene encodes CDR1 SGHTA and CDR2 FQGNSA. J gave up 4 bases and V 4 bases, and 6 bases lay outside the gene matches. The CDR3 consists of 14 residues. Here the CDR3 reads CASSYRDRIYEQYF. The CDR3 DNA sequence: TGTGCCAGCAGCTACCGGGACAGGATATACGAGCAGTACTTC.

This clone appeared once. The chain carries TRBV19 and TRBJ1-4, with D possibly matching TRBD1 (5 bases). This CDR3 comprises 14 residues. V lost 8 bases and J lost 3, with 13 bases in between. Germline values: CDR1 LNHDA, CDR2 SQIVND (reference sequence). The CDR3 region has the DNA TGTGCCAGTGGAGGAACGGGGGCTAATGAAAAACTGTTTTTT. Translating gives CASGGTGANEKLFF.

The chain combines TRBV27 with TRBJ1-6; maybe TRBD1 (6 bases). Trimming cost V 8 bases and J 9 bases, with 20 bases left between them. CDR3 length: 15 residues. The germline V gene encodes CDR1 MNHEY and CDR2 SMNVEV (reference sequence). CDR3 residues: CASLSLGAMFSPLHF. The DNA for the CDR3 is TGTGCCAGCCTTTCTCTGGGGGCAATGTTTTCACCCCTCCACTTT.

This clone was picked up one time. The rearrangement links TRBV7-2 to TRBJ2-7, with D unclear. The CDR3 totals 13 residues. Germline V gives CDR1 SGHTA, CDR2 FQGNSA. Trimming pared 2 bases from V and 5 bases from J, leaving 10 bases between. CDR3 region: CASSLRLVNEQYF. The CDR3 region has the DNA TGTGCCAGCAGCTTACGTCTAGTGAACGAGCAGTACTTC.

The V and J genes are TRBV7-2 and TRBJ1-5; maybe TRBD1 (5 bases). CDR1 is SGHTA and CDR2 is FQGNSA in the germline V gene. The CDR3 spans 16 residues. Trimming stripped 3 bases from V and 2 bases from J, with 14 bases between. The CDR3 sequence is CASSFQGSSGNQPQHF. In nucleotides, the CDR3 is TGTGCCAGCAGCTTCCAGGGATCCAGTGGCAATCAGCCCCAGCATTTT.

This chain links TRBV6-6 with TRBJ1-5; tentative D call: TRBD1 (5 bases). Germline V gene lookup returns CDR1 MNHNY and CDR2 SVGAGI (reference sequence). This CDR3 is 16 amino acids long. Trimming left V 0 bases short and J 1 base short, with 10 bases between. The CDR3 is CASSYSQGLSNQPQHF. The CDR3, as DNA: TGTGCCAGCAGTTACTCCCAGGGACTGAGCAATCAGCCCCAGCATTTT.

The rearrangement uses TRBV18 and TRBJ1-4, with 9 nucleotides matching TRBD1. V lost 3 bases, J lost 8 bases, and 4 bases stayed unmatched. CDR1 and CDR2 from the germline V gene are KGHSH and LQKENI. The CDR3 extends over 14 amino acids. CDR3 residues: CASSPGQGSEKLFF. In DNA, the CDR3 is TGTGCCAGCTCACCGGGACAGGGTAGCGAAAAACTGTTTTTT.

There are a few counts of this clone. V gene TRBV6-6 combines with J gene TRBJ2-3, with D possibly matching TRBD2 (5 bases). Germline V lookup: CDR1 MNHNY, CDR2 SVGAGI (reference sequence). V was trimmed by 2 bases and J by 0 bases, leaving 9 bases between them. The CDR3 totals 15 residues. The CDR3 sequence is CASSYGGFSTDTQYF. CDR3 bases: TGTGCCAGCAGTTACGGCGGGTTCAGCACAGATACGCAGTATTTT.

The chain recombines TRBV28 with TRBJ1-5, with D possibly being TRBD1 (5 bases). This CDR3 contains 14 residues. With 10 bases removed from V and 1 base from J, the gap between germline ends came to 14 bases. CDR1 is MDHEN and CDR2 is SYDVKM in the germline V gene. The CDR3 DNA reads TGTGCCATCCGGGGGAGGTCGAGCAATCAGCCCCAGCATTTT. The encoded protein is CAIRGRSSNQPQHF.

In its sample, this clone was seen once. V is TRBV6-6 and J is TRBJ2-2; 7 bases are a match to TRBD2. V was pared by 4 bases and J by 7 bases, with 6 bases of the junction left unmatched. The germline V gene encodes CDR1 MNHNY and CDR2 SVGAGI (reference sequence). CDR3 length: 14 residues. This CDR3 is CASSLSGEGGELFF. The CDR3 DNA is TGTGCCAGCAGTTTGTCGGGGGAGGGCGGGGAGCTGTTTTTT.

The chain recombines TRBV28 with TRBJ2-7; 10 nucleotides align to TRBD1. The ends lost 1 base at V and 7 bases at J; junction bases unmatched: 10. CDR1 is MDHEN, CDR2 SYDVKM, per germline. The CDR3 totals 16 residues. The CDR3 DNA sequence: TGTGCCAGCAGTTTATTTAGGACAGGGGGTTTGAGTGAGCAGTACTTC. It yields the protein CASSLFRTGGLSEQYF.

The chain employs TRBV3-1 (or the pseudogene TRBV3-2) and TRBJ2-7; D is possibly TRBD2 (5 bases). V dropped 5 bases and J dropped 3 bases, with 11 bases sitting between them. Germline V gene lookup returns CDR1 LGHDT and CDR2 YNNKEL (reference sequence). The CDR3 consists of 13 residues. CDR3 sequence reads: CASSSWTRYEQYF. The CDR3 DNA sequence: TGTGCCAGCAGCTCCTGGACTCGCTACGAGCAGTACTTC.

The chain's CDR3 is CAISGLARGNTEAFF. As DNA, the CDR3 is TGTGCCATCAGTGGACTGGCCAGGGGGAACACTGAAGCTTTCTTT. The chain uses TRBV10-3 and TRBJ1-1, with D possibly being TRBD1 (6 bases). Between the trimmed V and J ends, which lost 4 bases and 1 base, there was a span of 13 bases. Germline V gene sequence: CDR1 ENHRY, CDR2 SYGVKD. The CDR3 has 15 amino acids.

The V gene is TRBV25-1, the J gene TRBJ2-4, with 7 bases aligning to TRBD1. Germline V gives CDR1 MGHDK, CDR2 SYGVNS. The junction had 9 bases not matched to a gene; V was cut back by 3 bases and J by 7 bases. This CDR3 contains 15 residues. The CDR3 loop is CASSDSTGVVNIQYF. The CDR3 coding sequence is TGTGCCAGCAGTGATTCTACAGGGGTGGTGAACATTCAGTACTTC.

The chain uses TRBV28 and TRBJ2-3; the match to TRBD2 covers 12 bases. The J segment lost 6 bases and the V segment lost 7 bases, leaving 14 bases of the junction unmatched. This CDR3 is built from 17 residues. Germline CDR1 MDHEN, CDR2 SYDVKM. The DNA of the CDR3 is TGTGCCAGCAACTCCCCCACTAGCGGGAGGTTCAGGGATACGCAGTATTTT. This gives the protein CASNSPTSGRFRDTQYF.

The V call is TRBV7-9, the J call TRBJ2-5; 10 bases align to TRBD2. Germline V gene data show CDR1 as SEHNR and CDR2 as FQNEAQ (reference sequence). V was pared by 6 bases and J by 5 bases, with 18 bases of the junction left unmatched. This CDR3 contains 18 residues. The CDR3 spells CASSTYRGSGRAGETQYF. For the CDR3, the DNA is TGTGCCAGCAGTACCTACAGGGGGAGCGGGAGGGCCGGGGAGACCCAGTACTTC.

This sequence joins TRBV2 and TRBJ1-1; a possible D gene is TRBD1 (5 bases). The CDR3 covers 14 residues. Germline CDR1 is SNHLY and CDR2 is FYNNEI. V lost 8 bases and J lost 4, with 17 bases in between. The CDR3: CASARGGASTEAFF. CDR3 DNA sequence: TGTGCCAGCGCCCGCGGGGGAGCCTCCACTGAAGCTTTCTTT.

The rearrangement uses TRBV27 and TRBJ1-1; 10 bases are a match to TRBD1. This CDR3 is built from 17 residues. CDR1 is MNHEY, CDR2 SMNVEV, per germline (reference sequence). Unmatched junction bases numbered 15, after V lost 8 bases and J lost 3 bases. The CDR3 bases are TGTGCCAGCGGAGGGGTGACAGGGGGCGCTGGGTACACTGAAGCTTTCTTT. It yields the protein CASGGVTGGAGYTEAFF.

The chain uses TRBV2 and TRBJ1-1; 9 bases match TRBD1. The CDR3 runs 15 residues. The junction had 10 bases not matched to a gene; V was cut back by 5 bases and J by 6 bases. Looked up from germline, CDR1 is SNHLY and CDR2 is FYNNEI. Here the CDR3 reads CASSRTTGGTAEAFF. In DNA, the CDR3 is TGTGCCAGCAGTCGTACAACAGGGGGCACCGCTGAAGCTTTCTTT.

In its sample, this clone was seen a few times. CDR3 sequence: CASSSGTNSYNEQFF. Written as DNA, the CDR3 is TGCGCCAGCAGCTCAGGGACAAACTCCTACAATGAGCAGTTCTTC. The chain is built from TRBV5-1 and TRBJ2-1; tentatively, D is TRBD1 (6 bases). The V and J ends lost 3 bases and 0 bases respectively, with 10 bases between them. The germline V gene has CDR1 SGHRS and CDR2 YFSETQ. The CDR3 sequence is 15 residues long.

The CDR3 DNA follows: TGCGCCAGCAGCCAGGGGGGGGCCAACACAGATACGCAGTATTTT. Translation: CASSQGGANTDTQYF. This rearrangement joins TRBV4-3 to TRBJ2-3; maybe TRBD2 (7 bases). Per the germline V gene, CDR1 is LGHNA and CDR2 is YSLEER. Trimming took off 3 bases at V and 2 bases at J, with 12 bases between the two ends. CDR3 length equals 15 residues.

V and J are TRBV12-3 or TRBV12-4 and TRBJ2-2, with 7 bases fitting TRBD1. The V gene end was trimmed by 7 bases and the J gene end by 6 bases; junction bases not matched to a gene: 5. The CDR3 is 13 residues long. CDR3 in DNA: TGTGCCAGCACCACAGGGGCCCCCGGGGAGCTGTTTTTT. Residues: CASTTGAPGELFF.

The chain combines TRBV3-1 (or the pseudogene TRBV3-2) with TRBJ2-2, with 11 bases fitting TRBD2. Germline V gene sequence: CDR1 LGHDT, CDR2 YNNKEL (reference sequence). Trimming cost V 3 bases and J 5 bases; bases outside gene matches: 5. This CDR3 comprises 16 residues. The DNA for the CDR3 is TGTGCCAGCAGCCAGCGACTAGCGGGGAAAACCGGGGAGCTGTTTTTT. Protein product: CASSQRLAGKTGELFF.

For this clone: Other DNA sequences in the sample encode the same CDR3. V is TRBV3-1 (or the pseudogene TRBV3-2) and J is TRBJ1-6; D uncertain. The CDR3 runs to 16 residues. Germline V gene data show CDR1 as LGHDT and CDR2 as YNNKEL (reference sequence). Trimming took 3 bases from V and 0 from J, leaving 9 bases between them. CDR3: CASSQSRLSYNSPLHF. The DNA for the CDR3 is TGTGCCAGCAGCCAGTCCAGGCTCTCCTATAATTCACCCCTCCACTTT.